Following are 19 T cell receptor beta chains from one sample sequenced in a study of human T cells and chemical hapten exposure. Each CDR3 protein gets one entry after TCRdb re-called the RACE reads with MiXCR. This table has tens of thousands of distinct CDR3 sequences, roughly 10% appearing once. The sample's time point: patch test 2, 6 weeks after DPC sensitization. Stated treatment: therapeutic diphenylcyclopropenone sensitization with weekly scalp DPC. Here the sequenced sample was whole blood, taken in connection with sensitization to the hapten diphenylcyclopropenone (DPC). The receptors stem from a woman in her thirties with alopecia areata. Some clones in this sample may be carry-over from other donors' samples.

The chain uses TRBV18 and TRBJ2-5, with D perhaps TRBD2 (7 bases). CDR1 and CDR2 from the germline V gene are KGHSH and LQKENI. The CDR3 length is 16 residues. The V and J ends lost 0 bases and 2 bases respectively, with 13 bases between them. As DNA, the CDR3 is TGTGCCAGCTCACCACCGAACGCGGGGGCGCAAGAGACCCAGTACTTC. It encodes CASSPPNAGAQETQYF.

The table lists this clonotype with many counts. This sequence joins TRBV4-3 and TRBJ2-2, with no clear D. The germline gives CDR1 LGHNA, CDR2 YSLEER. This CDR3 is built from 14 residues. V lost 1 base and J lost 6, with 9 bases in between. As DNA, the CDR3 is TGCGCCAGCAGCCAAGGAGGCAGCGCCGGGGAGCTGTTTTTT. It codes for CASSQGGSAGELFF.

The chain carries TRBV13 and TRBJ1-3; 8 nucleotides line up with TRBD1. Germline assignment: CDR1 PRHDT and CDR2 FYEKMQ (reference sequence). Losses at the gene ends were 4 bases for V and 2 bases for J; bases not matched to a gene: 7. This CDR3 has 16 residues. DNA for the CDR3: TGTGCCAGCAGCTCATCGGGACAGGCAACTGGAAACACCATATATTTT. This sequence encodes CASSSSGQATGNTIYF.

A few counts support this clonotype. The rearrangement uses TRBV7-2 and TRBJ1-4; 9 bases fit TRBD1. The V and J ends lost 6 bases and 8 bases, in that order; junction bases with no gene match: 13. Germline values: CDR1 SGHTA, CDR2 FQGNSA. The CDR3 contains 16 residues. Here the CDR3 reads CASRPGGTGLSEKLFF. The CDR3 DNA reads TGTGCCAGCAGACCGGGGGGGACAGGGCTATCGGAAAAACTGTTTTTT. The full variable domain, in which reference TRBV7-2 and TRBJ1-4 provide the parts outside the CDR3, is GAGVSQSPSNKVTEKGKDVELRCDPISGHTALYWYRQSLGQGLEFLIYFQGNSAPDKSGLPSDRFSAERTGGSVSTLTIQRTQQEDSAVYLCASRPGGTGLSEKLFFGSGTQLSVL.

Many counts were recorded for this clonotype. The chain carries TRBV5-1 and TRBJ2-2; no reliable D call. With 5 bases removed from V and 0 bases from J, the gap between germline ends came to 14 bases. This CDR3 has 16 residues. The germline V gene has CDR1 SGHRS and CDR2 YFSETQ. DNA for the CDR3: TGCGCCAGCAGTCATCGACTTGACTCGAACACCGGGGAGCTGTTTTTT. It specifies CASSHRLDSNTGELFF. The variable domain in full, with the rest retrieved from reference TRBV5-1 and TRBJ2-2, is KAGVTQTPRYLIKTRGQQVTLSCSPISGHRSVSWYQQTPGQGLQFLFEYFSETQRNKGNFPGRFSGRQFSNSRSEMNVSTLELGDSALYLCASSHRLDSNTGELFFGEGSRLTVL.

This clonotype came up a few times. The chain recombines TRBV15 with TRBJ2-4, with 10 bases matching TRBD1. Per the germline V gene, CDR1 is LNHNV and CDR2 is YYDKDF (reference sequence). J gave up 8 bases and V 0 bases, and 4 bases lay outside the gene matches. The CDR3 is 15 amino acids. The CDR3 DNA follows: TGTGCCACCAGCAGAGAGGGACAGGGGTTAGACATTCAGTACTTC. It is translated as CATSREGQGLDIQYF.

This clonotype was counted between two and nine times. The CDR3 DNA sequence: TGCGCCAGCAGCTTGACCGCTAGCGGATACTACAATGAGCAGTTCTTC. Its translation is CASSLTASGYYNEQFF. The V call is TRBV5-1, the J call TRBJ2-1; 7 nucleotides align to TRBD2. V lost 1 base and J lost 3; bases outside the gene matches: 7. The CDR3 sequence is 16 residues long. Per the germline V gene, CDR1 is SGHRS and CDR2 is YFSETQ. The full variable domain, in which reference TRBV5-1 and TRBJ2-1 provide the parts outside the CDR3, is KAGVTQTPRYLIKTRGQQVTLSCSPISGHRSVSWYQQTPGQGLQFLFEYFSETQRNKGNFPGRFSGRQFSNSRSEMNVSTLELGDSALYLCASSLTASGYYNEQFFGPGTRLTVL.

Ten or more counts support this clonotype. The chain employs TRBV3-1 and TRBJ2-5; no definite D call. Looked up from germline, CDR1 is LGHDT and CDR2 is YNNKEL (reference sequence). Trimming shortened V by 7 bases and J by 5 bases, and 14 bases separated the two germline ends. The CDR3 spans 13 residues. In DNA form, the CDR3 reads TGTGCCAGCACGCCAAGACATTCGGAGACCCAGTACTTC. This codes for CASTPRHSETQYF.

This clonotype occurred many times. The chain combines TRBV6-1 with TRBJ2-7; no reliable D call. CDR3 size: 13 residues. The V gene's germline CDR1 is MNHNS and CDR2 SASEGT. V lost 8 bases, J lost 0 bases, and 11 bases lay in between. The CDR3: CASSVSYSYEQYF. The CDR3 nucleotides are TGTGCCAGCTCCGTGTCCTACTCCTACGAGCAGTACTTC.

The rearrangement joins TRBV28 to TRBJ2-1; D is perhaps TRBD2 (7 bases). V lost 8 bases, J lost 7 bases, and 12 bases lay in between. Germline V gene sequence: CDR1 MDHEN, CDR2 SYDVKM. This CDR3 comprises 12 residues. This chain's CDR3 is CASGGAMNEQFF. DNA for the CDR3: TGTGCCAGCGGGGGGGCAATGAATGAGCAGTTCTTC. Full variable domain (outside the CDR3, taken from reference TRBV28 and TRBJ2-1): DVKVTQSSRYLVKRTGEKVFLECVQDMDHENMFWYRQDPGLGLRLIYFSYDVKMKEKGDIPEGYSVSREKKERFSLILESASTNQTSMYLCASGGAMNEQFFGPGTRLTVL.

The chain uses TRBV7-8 and TRBJ1-1; D gene ambiguous. The V and J ends lost 1 base and 1 base respectively, with 13 bases between them. The CDR3 extends over 16 amino acids. CDR1 is SGHVS and CDR2 is FQNEAQ in the germline V gene. The CDR3 loop reads CASSLGQTGSNTEAFF. CDR3 bases: TGTGCCAGCAGCTTAGGGCAGACGGGTTCGAACACTGAAGCTTTCTTT.

This clonotype was detected ten times or more. The chain links TRBV20-1 to TRBJ1-1; D gene uncertain. Germline-derived CDR1 and CDR2 are DFQATT and SNEGSKA (reference sequence). The CDR3 extends over 19 amino acids. CDR3 sequence: CRAYTVDPSGFRSTTEAFF. In DNA form, the CDR3 reads TGCAGGGCCTACACCGTGGACCCAAGCGGTTTCCGTAGTACCACTGAAGCTTTCTTT.

This chain connects TRBV10-3 to TRBJ2-6, with D perhaps given as TRBD1 or TRBD2 (6 bases each). This CDR3 has 20 residues. CDR1 and CDR2 from the germline V gene are ENHRY and SYGVKD. V dropped 9 bases and J dropped 0 bases, with 27 bases sitting between them. CDR3 region: CAIREWEEDRIPSGANVLTF. The CDR3 nucleotides are TGTGCCATTAGAGAGTGGGAGGAGGACAGAATTCCCTCTGGGGCCAACGTCCTGACTTTC.

This chain links TRBV15 with TRBJ1-5; D not certain. The CDR3 covers 17 residues. Trimming took off 0 bases at V and 2 bases at J, with 14 bases between the two ends. Germline V gene data show CDR1 as LNHNV and CDR2 as YYDKDF (reference sequence). In DNA form, the CDR3 reads TGTGCCACCAGCAGAGATCTTCTAGTCCGGGGCAATCAGCCCCAGCATTTT. This codes for CATSRDLLVRGNQPQHF.

This clonotype has just a few counts. The rearrangement joins TRBV28 to TRBJ1-2; tentatively, D is TRBD1 (5 bases). This CDR3 has 12 residues. Per the germline V gene, CDR1 is MDHEN and CDR2 is SYDVKM. The V end lost 3 bases, the J end lost 7 bases, and 9 bases lay between the germline ends. The CDR3 loop reads CASSLDTAGYTF. Here the CDR3 DNA reads TGTGCCAGCAGTTTGGACACTGCTGGCTACACCTTC.

The chain links TRBV27 to TRBJ2-3, with D possibly matching TRBD2 (6 bases). V was shortened by 5 bases and J by 11 bases, with 14 bases between the two germline ends. The germline V gene encodes CDR1 MNHEY and CDR2 SMNVEV (reference sequence). The CDR3 sequence is 12 residues long. CDR3 nucleotide sequence: TGTGCCAGCAGTCCCCTGCGCGGGGAGCAGTATTTT. Its protein product is CASSPLRGEQYF.

V gene TRBV5-1 combines with J gene TRBJ1-2; a possible D gene is TRBD1 (6 bases). CDR1 and CDR2 (germline): SGHRS, YFSETQ. V gave up 6 bases and J gave up 2 bases, with 11 bases separating them. The CDR3 length is 13 residues. The CDR3 sequence: CASTTGTNYGYTF. In DNA form, the CDR3 reads TGCGCCAGCACCACGGGGACAAACTATGGCTACACCTTC. The whole variable domain, filled in from reference TRBV5-1 and TRBJ1-2, reads KAGVTQTPRYLIKTRGQQVTLSCSPISGHRSVSWYQQTPGQGLQFLFEYFSETQRNKGNFPGRFSGRQFSNSRSEMNVSTLELGDSALYLCASTTGTNYGYTFGSGTRLTVV.

This clonotype was counted at least ten times. This chain uses TRBV6-1 with TRBJ2-1; 10 nucleotides line up with TRBD2. The CDR3 has 18 amino acids. J was trimmed by 5 bases and V by 4 bases; bases with no gene match: 14. Looked up from germline, CDR1 is MNHNS and CDR2 is SASEGT. The chain's CDR3 is CASSGASGRSSRNNEQFF. The CDR3 DNA reads TGTGCCAGCAGTGGAGCTAGCGGGAGATCTTCTCGTAACAATGAGCAGTTCTTC.

This clonotype was counted ten times or more. The chain employs TRBV29-1 and TRBJ1-2; no clear D. Per germline, CDR1 SQVTM and CDR2 ANQGSEA. V lost 4 bases to trimming and J lost 4 bases, with 7 bases between them. CDR3 length: 11 residues. CDR3 protein: CSVALAYGYTF. The CDR3, as DNA: TGCAGCGTTGCGCTAGCCTATGGCTACACCTTC.